This T cell receptor (beta chain) appears in the sequencing data of a study of blood T cell repertoires in COVID-19 (dated by TCRdb to about 2020). About the full investigation: Samples covering the acute and convalescent phases of COVID-19 were provided by collaborators in the United States, Italy and Spain. Samples were obtained from the ongoing ImmuneRACE study (first 160 participants) and from over 1,000 subjects provided by 6 global collaborators. The dataset comprised deeply sampled blood TCRbeta repertoires from subjects exposed to, actively infected with, or recovered from COVID-19. Nearly every sample came with metadata listing a de-identified subject ID, COVID-19 status, age in years and sex. Where available, HLA class I and class II types were taken from metadata supplied by the sample provider and were not determined by assay-based typing. The repertoires were made available in a free public database intended to serve as a resource for research on the immune response to SARS-CoV-2. The material from the prospective study consisted of cDNA or gDNA derived from T cells, B-cell-depleted T cells, or PBMCs.

One collaborating source in Seattle enrolled patients during active infection and followed them longitudinally through the course of disease. Each collaborating institution followed its own protocols to collect whole blood in K2EDTA tubes. For TCRbeta analysis, collaborators shipped samples as frozen whole blood, isolated PBMCs, or DNA extracted from either of those sample types. TCRbeta CDR3 regions were amplified from genomic DNA by means of the immunoSEQ Assay, a bias-controlled multiplex PCR. Turning to the authors' computational methods: Nucleated cell counts per sample were estimated from amplification of reference gene primers within the assay. To quantify the absolute abundance of each unique TCRbeta CDR3 rearrangement, sequence reads were collapsed and filtered. For each sample, productive Simpson clonality was calculated as the square root of Simpson's diversity index over productive rearrangements. TCRdb took this table from immuneACCESS and kept in-frame rearrangements with V and J called. Such tables lack part of the clones; where checked against another copy, unresolved V genes explain under half of the gap, and the rest is unexplained. V and J calls and clone size are as listed in that table; D and trimming were resolved from the DNA. The sample table records a few hundred thousand clones; 90% of these occur just once. Under 3% of the sample is held by the ten biggest clonotypes.

Remarks on this clone: Its antigen remains unidentified. No clone much larger than this one lies a single base away; base qualities are absent.

Taken from cysteine to phenylalanine, the CDR3 has 15 residues. Only the CDR3 portion is preserved as DNA: 45 bases, with reading frame beginning at the first base. The germline V and J ends show losses of 3 bases and 3 bases respectively, and no gene match explains 5 bases of the junction. The germline V gene gives CDR1 as SGDLS and CDR2 as YYNGEE. The full study reports these points: Clinical and demographic metadata were provided uncurated, with the amount varying by source and participant.

The origin of this receptor is a woman under 40 with COVID-19, enrolled during active disease. The V and J segments used are TRBV9 and TRBJ1-2; 10 bases in the junction line up with TRBD1. Sequenced sample: peripheral blood. The base sequence is TGTGCCAGCAGCGCCCGGGACAGGGGTCACTATGGCTACACCTTC. This is translated as CASSARDRGHYGYTF.